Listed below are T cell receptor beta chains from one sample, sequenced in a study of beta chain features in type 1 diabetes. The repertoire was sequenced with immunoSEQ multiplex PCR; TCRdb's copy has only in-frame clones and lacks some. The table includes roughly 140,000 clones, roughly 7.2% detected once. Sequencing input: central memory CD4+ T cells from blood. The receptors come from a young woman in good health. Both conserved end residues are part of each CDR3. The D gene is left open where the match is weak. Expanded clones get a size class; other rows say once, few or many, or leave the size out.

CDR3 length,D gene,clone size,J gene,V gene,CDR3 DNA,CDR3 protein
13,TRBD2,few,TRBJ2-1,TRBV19,TGTGCCAGCACCGGGACTATAAACAATGAGCAGTTCTTC,CASTGTINNEQFF
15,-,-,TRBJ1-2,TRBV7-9,TGTGCCAGCAGCTTAGTCGGGGATCTGAACTATGGCTACACCTTC,CASSLVGDLNYGYTF
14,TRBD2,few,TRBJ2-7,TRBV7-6,TGTGCCAGCAGCTCTAGCGGGAGTTTCAACGAGCAGTACTTC,CASSSSGSFNEQYF
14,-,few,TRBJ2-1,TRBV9,TGTGCCAGCAGCCCCCGTTTAGCCATGAATGAGCAGTTCTTC,CASSPRLAMNEQFF
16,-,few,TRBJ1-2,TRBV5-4,TGTGCCAGCAGCCCCCGCGGGCCTACTTCCCTCTATGGCTACACCTTC,CASSPRGPTSLYGYTF
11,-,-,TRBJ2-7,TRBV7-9,TGTGCCAGCAGCCAAGAGAACGAGCAGTACTTC,CASSQENEQYF
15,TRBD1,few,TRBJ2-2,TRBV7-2,TGTGCCAGCAGCCCTGGACAGGGGTTACACGGGGAGCTGTTTTTT,CASSPGQGLHGELFF
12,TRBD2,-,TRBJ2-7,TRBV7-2,TGTGCCAGCAGCCCGGGGGGCTACGAGCAGTACTTC,CASSPGGYEQYF
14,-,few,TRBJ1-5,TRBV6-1,TGTGCCAGCAGTGACTTGGGGGCGCGCCAGCCCCAGCATTTT,CASSDLGARQPQHF
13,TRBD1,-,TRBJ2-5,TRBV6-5,TGTGCCAGCAGTTACCCGGGACAGGGGTTTATGTACTTC,CASSYPGQGFMYF
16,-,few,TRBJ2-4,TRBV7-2,TGTGCCAGCAGCTTAGCGACCACAGGGTACGGAAACATTCAGTACTTC,CASSLATTGYGNIQYF
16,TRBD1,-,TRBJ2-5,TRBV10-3,TGTGCCATCAGTGGGAGGGACAGGGACTACCAAGAGACCCAGTACTTC,CAISGRDRDYQETQYF
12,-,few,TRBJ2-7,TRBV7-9,TGTGCCAGCAGCTACAGCCTCTACGAGCAGTACTTC,CASSYSLYEQYF
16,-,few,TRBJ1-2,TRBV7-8,TGTGCCAGCAGCCCGAGAAGACTGGGGGCCGACTATGGCTACACCTTC,CASSPRRLGADYGYTF
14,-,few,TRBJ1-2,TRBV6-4,TGTGCCAGCAGTGACTCGAGCGGGGCTGGGGGCTACACCTTC,CASSDSSGAGGYTF
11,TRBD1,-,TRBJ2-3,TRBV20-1,TGCAGTGCCCGAGGGGGACAGTCGCAGTATTTT,CSARGGQSQYF
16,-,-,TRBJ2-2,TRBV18,TGTGCCAGCTCACCTTCCCGAGGGTTTGACACCGGGGAGCTGTTTTTT,CASSPSRGFDTGELFF
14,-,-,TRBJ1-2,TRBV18,TGTGCCAGCTCACCACAGACGGGAGCCCTTGGCTACACCTTC,CASSPQTGALGYTF
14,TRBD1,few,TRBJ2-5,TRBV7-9,TGTGCCAGCAGCGTACAGGGGCGGTTAGAGACCCAGTACTTC,CASSVQGRLETQYF
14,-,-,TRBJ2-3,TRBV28,TGTGCCAGCAGCTACCGACGTGGCGGAGATACGCAGTATTTT,CASSYRRGGDTQYF
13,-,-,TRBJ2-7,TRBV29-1,TGCAGCGTTGAGGGGGCAGGGTTCTACGAGCAGTACTTC,CSVEGAGFYEQYF
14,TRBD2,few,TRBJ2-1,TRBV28,TGTGCCACGGAGCCGGGACTAGCGGGGAATGAGCAGTTCTTC,CATEPGLAGNEQFF
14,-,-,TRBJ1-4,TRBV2,TGTGCCAGCGCTATCACAGCAACTAATGAAAAACTGTTTTTT,CASAITATNEKLFF
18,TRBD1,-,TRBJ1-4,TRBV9,TGTGCCAGCAGCGTAGGGGACAGGTCGCGGGGCCCTAATGAAAAACTGTTTTTT,CASSVGDRSRGPNEKLFF
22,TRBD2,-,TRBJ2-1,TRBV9,TGTGCCAGCAGCGTAGCCCCCCGGTCTAGCGGTTATAAATCAAGCTCCTACAATGAGCAGTTCTTC,CASSVAPRSSGYKSSSYNEQFF
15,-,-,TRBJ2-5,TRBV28,TGTGCCAGCAGTTTGCAGCAGGACCAGGGTCGTTCCCAGTACTTC,CASSLQQDQGRSQYF
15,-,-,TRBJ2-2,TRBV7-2,TGTGCCAGCAGCTTAGGGGGAGTTAACACCGGGGAGCTGTTTTTT,CASSLGGVNTGELFF
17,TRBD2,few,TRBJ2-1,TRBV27,TGTGCCAGCAGTCGCACCACTAGCGGGAGGATTGGCAATGAGCAGTTCTTC,CASSRTTSGRIGNEQFF
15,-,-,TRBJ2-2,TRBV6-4,TGTGCCAGCAGTGCAGGGTCCTCCGGCACCGGGGAGCTGTTTTTT,CASSAGSSGTGELFF
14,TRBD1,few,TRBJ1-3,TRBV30,TGTGCCTACCGGACAGGGGGCTCTGGAAACACCATATATTTT,CAYRTGGSGNTIYF
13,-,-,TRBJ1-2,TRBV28,TGTGCCAGCAGACACACCCAGGGTCCCGGCTACACCTTC,CASRHTQGPGYTF
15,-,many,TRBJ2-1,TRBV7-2,TGTGCCAGCAGCTTAGCGGGGACTGCGCACAATGAGCAGTTCTTC,CASSLAGTAHNEQFF
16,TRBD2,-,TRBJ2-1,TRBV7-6,TGTGCCAGCAGCTTAGGACTAGCGGGGAACTACAATGAGCAGTTCTTC,CASSLGLAGNYNEQFF
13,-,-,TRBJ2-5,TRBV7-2,TGTGCCAGCAGCTTGGCCCCACCGGGGGAGCAGTACTTC,CASSLAPPGEQYF
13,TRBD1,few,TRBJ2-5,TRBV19,TGTGCCAGCGGGACAGGGGTTATGGAGACCCAGTACTTC,CASGTGVMETQYF
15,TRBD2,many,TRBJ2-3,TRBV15,TGTGCCACCAGCAGAGATCTAGCGGGAGGGGATACGCAGTATTTT,CATSRDLAGGDTQYF
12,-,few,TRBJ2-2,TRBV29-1,TGCAGCGTTGGGGGGCTGGGCGGGGAGCTGTTTTTT,CSVGGLGGELFF
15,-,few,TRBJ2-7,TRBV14,TGTGCCAGCAGCCGACAATCTGGACAAGCCTACGAGCAGTACTTC,CASSRQSGQAYEQYF
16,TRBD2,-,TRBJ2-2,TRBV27,TGTGCCAGCAGGGGGCTAGCGGGGTCGAACACCGGGGAGCTGTTTTTT,CASRGLAGSNTGELFF
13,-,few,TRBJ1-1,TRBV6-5,TGTGCCAGCAGGATTAAACCGGGAGTTGAAGCTTTCTTT,CASRIKPGVEAFF
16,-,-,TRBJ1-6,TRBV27,TGTGCCAGCAGTTTATTGCCGGGCTCCTATAATTCACCCCTCCACTTT,CASSLLPGSYNSPLHF
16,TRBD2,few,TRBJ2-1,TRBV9,TGTGCCAGCAGCGTAGCTACTACTAGCGGGAGTGGTGAGCAGTTCTTC,CASSVATTSGSGEQFF
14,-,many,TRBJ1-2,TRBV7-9,TGTGCCAGCAGCCTATACAACGGAGGTTTTGGCTACACCTTC,CASSLYNGGFGYTF
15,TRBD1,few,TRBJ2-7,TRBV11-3,TGTGCCAGCAGCTTAGGGACAGGGAGGTCCCACGAGCAGTACTTC,CASSLGTGRSHEQYF
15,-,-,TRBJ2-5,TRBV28,TGTGCCAGCAGTCCCGTGGAGCTCCTCCAAGAGACCCAGTACTTC,CASSPVELLQETQYF
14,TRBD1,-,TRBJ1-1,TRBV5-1,TGCGCCAGCAGTGGGACAGGGGGCACCACTGAAGCTTTCTTT,CASSGTGGTTEAFF
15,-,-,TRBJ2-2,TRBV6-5,TGTGCCAGCAGTTACACACCCCAGGGAACCGGGGAGCTGTTTTTT,CASSYTPQGTGELFF
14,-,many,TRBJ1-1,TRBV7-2,TGTGCCAGCAGTCGGAACGAGCGCGGCACTGAAGCTTTCTTT,CASSRNERGTEAFF
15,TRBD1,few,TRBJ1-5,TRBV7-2,TGTGCCAGCAGCTTCGACAGGGGGCCAAATCAGCCCCAGCATTTT,CASSFDRGPNQPQHF
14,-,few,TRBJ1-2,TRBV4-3,TGCGCCAGCAGCCAGCAACGGCATCCGGGTGGCTACACCTTC,CASSQQRHPGGYTF
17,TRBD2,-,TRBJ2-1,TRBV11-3,TGTGCCAGCAGCTCTCCTGTTGGGCTAGCGGGATGGCATGAGCAGTTCTTC,CASSSPVGLAGWHEQFF
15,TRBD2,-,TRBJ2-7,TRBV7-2,TGTGCCAGCAGCCTGACTAGCGGGATGACTAACGAGCAGTACTTC,CASSLTSGMTNEQYF
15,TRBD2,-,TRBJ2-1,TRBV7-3,TGTGCCAGCAGCCCGCAGGTAGCGGGAGTCAATGAGCAGTTCTTC,CASSPQVAGVNEQFF
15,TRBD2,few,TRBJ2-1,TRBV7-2,TGTGCCAGCAGCTCATATAGCGGGAGGGACTCCAGAAAGTTCTTC,CASSSYSGRDSRKFF
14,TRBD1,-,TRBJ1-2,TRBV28,TGTGCCAGCTCTATCGCGGAACAGGGGAATGGCTACACCTTC,CASSIAEQGNGYTF
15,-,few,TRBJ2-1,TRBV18,TGTGCCAGCTCTCGGGACTCGAGCTCCTACAATGAGCAGTTCTTC,CASSRDSSSYNEQFF
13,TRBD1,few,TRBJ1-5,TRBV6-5,TGTGCCACCAGCACAGGGGTGGAGCAGCCCCAGCATTTT,CATSTGVEQPQHF
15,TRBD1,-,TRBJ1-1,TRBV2,TGTGCCAGCAGTCGACAGGGGGCGGGGTTGTTAGAAGCTTTCTTT,CASSRQGAGLLEAFF
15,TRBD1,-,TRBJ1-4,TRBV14,TGTGCCAGCAGCCAGGACAGGGCAATTAATGAAAAACTGTTTTTT,CASSQDRAINEKLFF
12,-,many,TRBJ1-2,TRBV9,TGTGCCAGCAGCTTCCAGGGTTTTGGCTACACCTTC,CASSFQGFGYTF